A selection of T cell receptor beta chains follows, all from one sample in a study of cytomegalovirus exposure and HLA in healthy donors. The data were produced by immunoSEQ multiplex PCR, yet TCRdb's version contains in-frame clones alone and is incomplete. The data contain about 110,000 clones, about 80% of them singletons. Sample: PBMCs. The receptors come from a man in his fifties or sixties in good health and CMV-seropositive. Both conserved end residues are part of each CDR3. D genes are given only for firm matches.

j_call,d_call,v_call,cdr3_nt,cdr3_aa
TRBJ2-1,.,TRBV15,TGTGCCACCAGCCGCGGGGACTTTTCCTACAATGAGCAGTTCTTC,CATSRGDFSYNEQFF
TRBJ1-5,.,TRBV19,TGTGCCAGTAGTGCAGTTGGCAATCAGCCCCAGCATTTT,CASSAVGNQPQHF
TRBJ2-1,TRBD1,TRBV5-1,TGCGCCAGCAGCTTGGACCCCGGGACAGACTACAATGAGCAGTTCTTC,CASSLDPGTDYNEQFF
TRBJ2-4,.,TRBV4-1,TGCGCCAGCAGCCCTTTGGAGGGTATGGACATTCAGTACTTC,CASSPLEGMDIQYF
TRBJ1-2,TRBD1,TRBV19,TGTGCCAGTCGCCAGACAGGGACAAACTATGGCTACACCTTC,CASRQTGTNYGYTF
TRBJ2-7,.,TRBV4-1,TGCGCCAGCAGCCAAGCTCCACAGGGTCCCGAGCAGTACTTC,CASSQAPQGPEQYF
TRBJ2-7,.,TRBV30,TGTGCCTGGAGTGTTTACTTCCCCTACGAGCAGTACTTC,CAWSVYFPYEQYF
TRBJ2-7,TRBD2,TRBV28,TGTGCCAGCAGTTTAGGCGGGGGGGTCCACGAGCAGTACTTC,CASSLGGGVHEQYF
TRBJ2-7,TRBD2,TRBV5-1,TGCGCCAGCAGCTTGGCAGCGGGGGGGCGTGATGAGCAGTACTTC,CASSLAAGGRDEQYF
TRBJ2-7,TRBD1,TRBV30,TGTGCCTGGAGTAGGTTGACAGGGGCCTACGAGCAGTACTTC,CAWSRLTGAYEQYF
TRBJ1-5,TRBD1,TRBV5-1,TGCGCCAGCAGCTCGGGGACAGGGAGCAATCAGCCCCAGCATTTT,CASSSGTGSNQPQHF
TRBJ1-5,.,TRBV5-1,TGCGCCAGCAGCTCAGACGGCGGAGAAAAGCCCCAGCATTTT,CASSSDGGEKPQHF
TRBJ2-7,TRBD1,TRBV29-1,TGCAGCGCTAGGTGGACAGGCTACGAGCAGTACTTC,CSARWTGYEQYF
TRBJ2-7,.,TRBV14,TGTGCCAGCAGCTCCATCCGGGACACTCCTTACGAGCAGTACTTC,CASSSIRDTPYEQYF
TRBJ2-2,TRBD1,TRBV7-7,TGTGCCAGCAGCTTCACGGCGACAGGGATCGGGGAGCTGTTTTTT,CASSFTATGIGELFF
TRBJ2-7,TRBD2,TRBV19,TGTGCCAGTAGCAATATAGCGGGAGGCTACTACGAGCAGTACTTC,CASSNIAGGYYEQYF
TRBJ2-1,.,TRBV7-3,TGTGCCAGCGGAGGGGGCCTAGGTTTGGACAATGAGCAGTTCTTC,CASGGGLGLDNEQFF
TRBJ1-2,TRBD1,TRBV6-6,TGTGCCAGCAGTTACTTTACAGGGGGCACCCCCTATGGCTACACCTTC,CASSYFTGGTPYGYTF
TRBJ2-4,TRBD1,TRBV11-2,TGTGCCAGCAGCGCGGACAGGGTTCAAAACATTCAGTACTTC,CASSADRVQNIQYF
TRBJ2-2,TRBD2,TRBV7-2,TGTGCCAGCAGCCAACCAGCGGGGATCCTCACCGGGGAGCTGTTTTTT,CASSQPAGILTGELFF